This T cell receptor (beta chain) is from a study of blood T cell repertoires in COVID-19. Study information: Spain, Italy and the United States supplied samples that represented acute and convalescent COVID-19.

Per the original methods: Nucleated cell counts were estimated from reference gene primer amplification. Method: immunoSEQ multiplex PCR; TCRdb's copy keeps in-frame clones and lacks some. The D gene and trimming were derived from the DNA, and the V and J assignments and clone size from that table. Among over 200,000 clones listed, more than 70% were seen once. Losses at the gene ends were 2 bases for V and 7 bases for J; bases not matched to a gene: 5. From germline, CDR1 is KGHSH and CDR2 LQKENI. The CDR3 runs 14 residues. The chain is built from TRBV18 and TRBJ2-1; 7 positions agree with TRBD1. The receptor was derived from a woman aged 45-65 years with acute or convalescent COVID-19. Sequencing input: peripheral blood. This chain's CDR3 is CASSPRTGQNEQFF. For the CDR3, the DNA is TGTGCCAGCTCACCAAGGACAGGACAAAATGAGCAGTTCTTC.